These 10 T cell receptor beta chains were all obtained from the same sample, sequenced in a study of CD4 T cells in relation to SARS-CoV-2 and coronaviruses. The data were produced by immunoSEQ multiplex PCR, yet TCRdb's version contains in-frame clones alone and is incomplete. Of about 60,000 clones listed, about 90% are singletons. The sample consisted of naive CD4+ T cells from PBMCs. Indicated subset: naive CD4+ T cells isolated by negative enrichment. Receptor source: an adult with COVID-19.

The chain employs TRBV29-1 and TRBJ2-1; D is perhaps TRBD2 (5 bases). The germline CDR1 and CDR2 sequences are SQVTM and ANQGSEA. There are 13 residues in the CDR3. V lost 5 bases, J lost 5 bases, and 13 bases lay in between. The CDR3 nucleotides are TGCAGCGTTAGCCAGCGGAGCCACAATGAGCAGTTCTTC. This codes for CSVSQRSHNEQFF.

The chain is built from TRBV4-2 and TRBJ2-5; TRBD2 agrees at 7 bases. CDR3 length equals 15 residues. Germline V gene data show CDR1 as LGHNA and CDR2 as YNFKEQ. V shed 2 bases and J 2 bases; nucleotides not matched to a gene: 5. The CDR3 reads CASSQRLASQETQYF. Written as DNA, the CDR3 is TGTGCCAGCAGCCAACGACTAGCTAGTCAAGAGACCCAGTACTTC.

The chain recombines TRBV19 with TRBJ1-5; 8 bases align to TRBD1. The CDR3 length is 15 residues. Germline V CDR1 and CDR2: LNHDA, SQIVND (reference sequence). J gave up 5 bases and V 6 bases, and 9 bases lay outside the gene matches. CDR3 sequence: CASRRQGTLDQPQHF. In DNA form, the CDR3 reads TGTGCCAGTAGACGACAGGGGACCCTGGATCAGCCCCAGCATTTT.

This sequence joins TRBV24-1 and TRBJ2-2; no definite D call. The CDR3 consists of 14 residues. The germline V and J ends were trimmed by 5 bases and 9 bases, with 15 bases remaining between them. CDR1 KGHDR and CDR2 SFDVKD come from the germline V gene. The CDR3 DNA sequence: TGTGCCACCAGTGGGGGTCCGGCGTACCGGGAGCTGTTTTTT. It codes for CATSGGPAYRELFF.

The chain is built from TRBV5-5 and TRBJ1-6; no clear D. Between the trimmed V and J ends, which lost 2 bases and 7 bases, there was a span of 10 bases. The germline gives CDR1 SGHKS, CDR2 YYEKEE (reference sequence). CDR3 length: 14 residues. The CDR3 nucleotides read TGTGCCAGCAGCTTTAACCTGGCAAATTCACCCCTCCACTTT. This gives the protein CASSFNLANSPLHF.

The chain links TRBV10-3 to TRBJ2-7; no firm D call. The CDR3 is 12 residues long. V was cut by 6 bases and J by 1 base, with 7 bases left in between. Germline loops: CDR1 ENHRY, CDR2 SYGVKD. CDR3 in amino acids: CAIRSGSYEQYF. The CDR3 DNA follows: TGTGCCATCAGATCCGGGTCCTACGAGCAGTACTTC.

CDR3 sequence: CASSFLHKTRVETSGPNTDTQYF. CDR3 DNA: TGTGCCAGCAGCTTTCTACACAAAACCAGGGTCGAGACTAGCGGACCAAACACAGATACGCAGTATTTT. The J gene is TRBJ2-3, the V gene TRBV12-1; TRBD2, the table's D call, was not compared with the DNA. TRBV12-1 is described as a pseudogene. The CDR3 sequence is 23 residues long.

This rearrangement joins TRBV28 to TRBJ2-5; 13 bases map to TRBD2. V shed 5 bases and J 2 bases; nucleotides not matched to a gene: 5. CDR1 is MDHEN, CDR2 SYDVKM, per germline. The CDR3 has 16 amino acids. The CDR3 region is CASSRGLAGAQETQYF. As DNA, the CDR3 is TGTGCCAGCAGTCGCGGACTAGCGGGAGCTCAAGAGACCCAGTACTTC.

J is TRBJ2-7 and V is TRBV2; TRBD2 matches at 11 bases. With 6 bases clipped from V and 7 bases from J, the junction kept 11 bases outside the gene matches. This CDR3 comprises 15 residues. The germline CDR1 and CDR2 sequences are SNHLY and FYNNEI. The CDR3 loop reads CASRPLGLAANEQYF. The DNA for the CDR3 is TGTGCCAGCAGGCCCCTGGGACTAGCGGCGAATGAGCAGTACTTC.

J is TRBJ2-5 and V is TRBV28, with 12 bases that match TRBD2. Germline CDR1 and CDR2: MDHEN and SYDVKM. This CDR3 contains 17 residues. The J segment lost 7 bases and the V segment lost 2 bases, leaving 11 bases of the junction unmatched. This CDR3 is CASSLGWTSGNSGTQYF. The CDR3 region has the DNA TGTGCCAGCAGTTTAGGGTGGACTAGCGGGAACTCCGGGACCCAGTACTTC.